These T cell receptor beta chains were read from a single sample in a study of beta chain features in type 1 diabetes. Libraries were prepared by immunoSEQ multiplex PCR; TCRdb keeps only in-frame clonotypes and omits some of them. Of about 320,000 clones detected, 12% to 15% appear once; the ten largest clones hold 5.5% to 7.5%. The sequencing sample was made of central memory CD4+ T cells from blood. Receptors were obtained from a man aged 25-40 years in good health. Each CDR3 is given with its conserved first and last residue. Each record gives: V gene, D gene, J gene, clone size, CDR3 protein, CDR3 DNA. D genes are given only for firm matches. Clone size appears in some rows only: once, few, many, or a class for an expanded clone.

>TRBV7-2|-|TRBJ1-2|-
CASSSPFYGYTF
TGTGCCAGCAGCTCGCCTTTCTATGGCTACACCTTC
>TRBV9|-|TRBJ1-3|-
CASSVSAGRSGNTIYF
TGTGCCAGCAGCGTATCGGCCGGACGCTCTGGAAACACCATATATTTT
>TRBV11-2|-|TRBJ2-6|few
CASSGDRSWANVLTF
TGTGCCAGCAGCGGTGACAGGTCATGGGCCAACGTCCTGACTTTC
>TRBV6-1|-|TRBJ1-5|-
CASSEAGGDNQPQHF
TGTGCCAGCAGTGAAGCGGGGGGAGACAATCAGCCCCAGCATTTT
>TRBV30|-|TRBJ1-1|-
CAWWENTEAFF
TGTGCCTGGTGGGAGAACACTGAAGCTTTCTTT
>TRBV19|TRBD1|TRBJ2-7|few
CASSRQGAQGEQYF
TGTGCCAGTAGTAGACAGGGGGCGCAGGGGGAGCAGTACTTC
>TRBV11-2|-|TRBJ2-5|few
CASSLAPKSTQYF
TGTGCCAGCAGCTTGGCCCCAAAATCGACCCAGTACTTC
>TRBV6-1|TRBD1|TRBJ2-2|-
CASRATGGTGELFF
TGTGCCAGCAGGGCGACAGGGGGCACCGGGGAGCTGTTTTTT
>TRBV6-4|TRBD1|TRBJ1-1|-
CAWIPRGLRNTEAFF
TGTGCCTGGATACCCAGGGGGTTGAGGAACACTGAAGCTTTCTTT
>TRBV15|-|TRBJ1-3|-
CATSGRFSGNTIYF
TGTGCCACCAGCGGCAGGTTCTCTGGAAACACCATATATTTT
>TRBV5-1|TRBD2|TRBJ2-2|few
CATSPSGTGELFF
TGCGCCACCTCCCCTAGCGGCACCGGGGAGCTGTTTTTT
>TRBV7-9|-|TRBJ1-2|few
CASRLGRNYGYTF
TGTGCCAGCAGACTGGGGAGAAACTATGGCTACACCTTC
>TRBV7-2|TRBD2|TRBJ2-1|many
CASSFTSGYGNEQFF
TGTGCCAGCAGCTTCACTAGCGGATATGGGAATGAGCAGTTCTTC
>TRBV5-4|-|TRBJ2-5|-
CASSASGGGETQYF
TGTGCCAGCAGCGCTTCAGGGGGAGGCGAGACCCAGTACTTC
>TRBV5-4|-|TRBJ2-6|few
CASSPGTGRANVLTF
TGTGCCAGCAGCCCTGGGACCGGTAGGGCCAACGTCCTGACTTTC
>TRBV7-6|TRBD1|TRBJ1-2|few
CASSPRTGVNYGYTF
TGTGCCAGCAGCCCCCGGACAGGGGTCAACTATGGCTACACCTTC
>TRBV30|-|TRBJ1-1|few
CAWSMWGDRENTEAFF
TGTGCCTGGAGTATGTGGGGTGACCGAGAGAACACTGAAGCTTTCTTT
>TRBV29-1|-|TRBJ2-7|-
CSVAWDYEQYF
TGCAGCGTTGCATGGGACTACGAGCAGTACTTC
>TRBV7-8|-|TRBJ2-7|few
CASSLETEQYF
TGTGCCAGCAGCTTAGAGACAGAGCAGTACTTC
>TRBV9|-|TRBJ1-2|-
CASSVVSGHPSGYTF
TGTGCCAGCAGCGTAGTTTCGGGACACCCTTCTGGCTACACCTTC
>TRBV7-2|TRBD1|TRBJ1-1|-
CASRPLTGETEAFF
TGTGCCAGCAGACCGTTGACAGGGGAAACTGAAGCTTTCTTT
>TRBV28|TRBD2|TRBJ2-3|few
CASSQTSAGGTDTQYF
TGTGCCAGCAGCCAGACTAGCGCTGGAGGCACAGATACGCAGTATTTT
>TRBV7-2|-|TRBJ2-3|few
CASSLEVLVGPRDTQYF
TGTGCCAGCAGCTTAGAGGTTCTAGTAGGTCCCCGGGATACGCAGTATTTT
>TRBV19|-|TRBJ2-1|many
CASRARSSYNEQFF
TGTGCCAGTAGGGCACGTAGCTCCTACAATGAGCAGTTCTTC
>TRBV7-3|-|TRBJ1-2|-
CASSLERGSGYTF
TGTGCCAGCAGCTTGGAACGGGGTTCTGGCTACACCTTC
>TRBV6-5|TRBD1|TRBJ2-3|-
CASRSHGTGGDTQYF
TGTGCCAGCAGGAGCCACGGGACAGGGGGAGATACGCAGTATTTT
>TRBV6-1|-|TRBJ2-5|few
CASRSFETQYF
TGTGCCAGCAGGTCATTCGAGACCCAGTACTTC
>TRBV6-1|-|TRBJ2-1|-
CASNGGGGPNEQFF
TGTGCCAGCAACGGAGGGGGGGGCCCGAATGAGCAGTTCTTC
>TRBV19|-|TRBJ2-6|-
CASSLGAAGANVLTF
TGTGCCAGTAGTCTAGGGGCCGCTGGGGCCAACGTCCTGACTTTC
>TRBV10-3|-|TRBJ2-3|few
CAISESTGTTDTQYF
TGTGCCATCAGTGAGTCGACGGGGACCACAGATACGCAGTATTTT
>TRBV5-1|-|TRBJ2-5|-
CASNRDLGETQYF
TGCGCCAGCAACCGGGACTTGGGGGAGACCCAGTACTTC
>TRBV11-3|TRBD2|TRBJ2-1|-
CASSPGLAGGFDEQFF
TGTGCCAGCAGTCCAGGACTAGCGGGAGGGTTCGATGAGCAGTTCTTC
>TRBV7-9|-|TRBJ2-2|-
CASSLTGGTGELFF
TGTGCCAGCAGCTTGACTGGGGGAACCGGGGAGCTGTTTTTT
>TRBV18|-|TRBJ2-1|few
CASSPGARVPSYNEQFF
TGTGCCAGCTCACCGGGGGCCCGGGTACCATCCTACAATGAGCAGTTCTTC
>TRBV6-5|TRBD1|TRBJ1-1|few
CASRWTGADTEAFF
TGTGCCAGCAGATGGACAGGGGCGGACACTGAAGCTTTCTTT
>TRBV5-4|-|TRBJ2-7|many
CASKDPLNNEQYF
TGTGCCAGCAAGGACCCCCTCAACAACGAGCAGTACTTC
>TRBV5-6|-|TRBJ1-1|-
CASSLALGEGTEAFF
TGTGCCAGCAGCTTGGCTTTGGGGGAAGGAACTGAAGCTTTCTTT
>TRBV7-2|TRBD1|TRBJ2-6|many
CASSPRQGAGANVLTF
TGTGCCAGCAGCCCCCGACAGGGCGCTGGGGCCAACGTCCTGACTTTC
>TRBV11-2|-|TRBJ2-3|few
CASSSGPDTQYF
TGTGCCAGCAGCTCAGGGCCAGATACGCAGTATTTT
>TRBV9|-|TRBJ2-3|few
CASSPTPGSTDTQYF
TGTGCCAGCAGCCCAACTCCGGGGTCCACAGATACGCAGTATTTT
>TRBV29-1|TRBD1|TRBJ2-1|few
CSVVGQGSYNEQFF
TGCAGCGTCGTGGGACAGGGGTCCTACAATGAGCAGTTCTTC
>TRBV7-2|TRBD2|TRBJ2-1|few
CASSQVSGGANEQFF
TGTGCCAGCAGCCAAGTGAGCGGGGGGGCCAATGAGCAGTTCTTC
>TRBV7-2|TRBD2|TRBJ2-3|-
CASSLGAGGSDTQYF
TGTGCCAGCAGCCTCGGAGCGGGAGGATCAGATACGCAGTATTTT
>TRBV11-1|-|TRBJ1-1|-
CASSPYGSWERTEAFF
TGTGCCAGCAGCCCCTACGGTTCATGGGAGAGGACTGAAGCTTTCTTT
>TRBV6-5|-|TRBJ2-2|few
CASRRGFTGELFF
TGTGCCAGCAGAAGAGGGTTCACCGGGGAGCTGTTTTTT
>TRBV2|-|TRBJ2-1|many
CASGGRTTSSSYNEQFF
TGTGCCAGCGGGGGGAGAACTACCTCGAGCTCCTACAATGAGCAGTTCTTC
>TRBV12-2|-|TRBJ2-1|-
CASREKRASSYNEQFF
TGTGCAAGTCGCGAAAAGCGGGCCAGCTCCTACAATGAGCAGTTCTTC
>TRBV9|TRBD2|TRBJ2-5|-
CASSVDSGGLQETQYF
TGTGCCAGCAGCGTAGATAGCGGGGGCCTCCAAGAGACCCAGTACTTC
>TRBV7-7|TRBD1|TRBJ2-7|-
CASSPNRGHEQYF
TGTGCCAGCAGCCCCAACAGGGGCCACGAGCAGTACTTC
>TRBV19|-|TRBJ1-5|-
CASRELGDSNQPQHF
TGTGCCAGTAGAGAGTTAGGGGATAGCAATCAGCCCCAGCATTTT
>TRBV6-6|-|TRBJ2-1|-
CASSPAVSRNEQFF
TGTGCCAGCAGTCCTGCGGTCTCGCGAAATGAGCAGTTCTTC
>TRBV11-2|-|TRBJ2-5|-
CASSFGQSQETQYF
TGTGCCAGCAGCTTCGGACAGAGCCAAGAGACCCAGTACTTC
>TRBV6-1|TRBD2|TRBJ2-5|-
CASRPSGGATKTQYF
TGTGCCAGCAGACCGAGCGGGGGGGCCACGAAGACCCAGTACTTC